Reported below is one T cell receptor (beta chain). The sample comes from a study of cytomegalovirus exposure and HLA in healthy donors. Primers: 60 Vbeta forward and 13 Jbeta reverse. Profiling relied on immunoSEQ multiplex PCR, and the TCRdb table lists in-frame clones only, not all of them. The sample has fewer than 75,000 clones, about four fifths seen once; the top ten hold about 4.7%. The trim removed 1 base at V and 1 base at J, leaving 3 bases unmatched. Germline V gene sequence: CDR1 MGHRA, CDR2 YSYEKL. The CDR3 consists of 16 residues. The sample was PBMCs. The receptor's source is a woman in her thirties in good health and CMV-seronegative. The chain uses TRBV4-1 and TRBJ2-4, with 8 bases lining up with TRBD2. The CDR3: CASSQGRGGAKNIQYF. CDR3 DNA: TGCGCCAGCAGCCAAGGCCGGGGGGGTGCCAAAAACATTCAGTACTTC.